This T cell receptor (beta chain) was profiled in a study of T-cell memory formation after mild COVID-19. Study-level information: TCR clusters were largely donor specific. General study results and limits: Clones contracting over day 15 to 85 were CD4/CD8 balanced, with later expanders leaning CD4+. SARS-CoV-2 specificity of second-wave clones peaking day 37 was unconfirmed.

Notes on this clonotype: No antigen is known for it.

TCRdb fed the 5' RACE reads into MiXCR, producing one record per CDR3 protein. The profile shows tens of thousands of distinct CDR3 sequences, about 7.3% of them singletons. The CDR3 loop spans 15 amino acids. Germline V lookup: CDR1 KGHDR, CDR2 SFDVKD. Trimming removed 3 bases from V and 8 bases from J; junction bases left unmatched: 8. The sample was PBMCs or a T cell subset sorted from them (not recorded which). The TCR originated in a man aged 18-30 years who had mild COVID-19 (a few samples of this study predate the infection). Cell type and time point are not known. The gene calls are TRBV24-1 and TRBJ1-4, with TRBD1 matching over 7 bases. CDR3 residues: CATSDRDSYPEKLFF. CDR3 sequence (DNA): TGTGCCACCAGTGATCGGGACAGCTACCCCGAAAAACTGTTTTTT.